A single T cell receptor (beta chain) is shown here with its context. Sequenced by immunoSEQ multiplex PCR; TCRdb stores in-frame clones only, minus some. The table includes around 440,000 clones, around 88% detected once. The sample is drawn from a study of blood T cell repertoires in COVID-19. Germline V CDR1 and CDR2: SEHNR, FQNEAQ (reference sequence). Germline trimming cut 5 bases from V and 7 bases from J; bases unmatched to any gene: 8. The CDR3 length is 14 residues. The sequence derives from a woman between 50 and 59 years old with COVID-19, enrolled during active disease. The chain uses TRBV7-9 and TRBJ1-2; 9 positions match TRBD1. The sample comprised peripheral blood. The CDR3, as DNA: TGTGCCAGCAGCGGAGCACAGGGGGCTCGTGGCTACACCTTC. Translation: CASSGAQGARGYTF. The whole variable domain, remainder taken from reference TRBV7-9 and TRBJ1-2, is DTGVSQNPRHKITKRGQNVTFRCDPISEHNRLYWYRQTLGQGPEFLTYFQNEAQLEKSRLLSDRFSAERPKGSFSTLEIQRTEQGDSAMYLCASSGAQGARGYTFGSGTRLTVV.